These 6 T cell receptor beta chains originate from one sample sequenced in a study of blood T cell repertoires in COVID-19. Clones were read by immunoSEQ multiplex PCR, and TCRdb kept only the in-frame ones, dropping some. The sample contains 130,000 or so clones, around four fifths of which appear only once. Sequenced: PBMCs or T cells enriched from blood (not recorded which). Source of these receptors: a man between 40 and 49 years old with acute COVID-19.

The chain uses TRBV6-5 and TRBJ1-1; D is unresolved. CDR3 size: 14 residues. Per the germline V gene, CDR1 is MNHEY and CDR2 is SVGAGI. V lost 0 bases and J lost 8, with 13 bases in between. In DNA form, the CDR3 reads TGTGCCAGCAGTTACTCGGGCGGGCCGCGCGAAGCTTTCTTT. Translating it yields CASSYSGGPREAFF.

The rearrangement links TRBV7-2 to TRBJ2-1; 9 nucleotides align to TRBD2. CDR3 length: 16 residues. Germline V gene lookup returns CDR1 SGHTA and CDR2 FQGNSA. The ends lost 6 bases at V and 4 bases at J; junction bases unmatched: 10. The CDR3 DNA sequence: TGTGCCAGCAGGTGGGGCCCTAGCGGGGCTTACAATGAGCAGTTCTTC. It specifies CASRWGPSGAYNEQFF.

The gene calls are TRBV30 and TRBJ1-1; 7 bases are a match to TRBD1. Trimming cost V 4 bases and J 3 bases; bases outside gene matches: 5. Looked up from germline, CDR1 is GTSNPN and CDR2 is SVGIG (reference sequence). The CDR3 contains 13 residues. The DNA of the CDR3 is TGTGCCTGGACAGGGGGTGAGTACACTGAAGCTTTCTTT. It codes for CAWTGGEYTEAFF.

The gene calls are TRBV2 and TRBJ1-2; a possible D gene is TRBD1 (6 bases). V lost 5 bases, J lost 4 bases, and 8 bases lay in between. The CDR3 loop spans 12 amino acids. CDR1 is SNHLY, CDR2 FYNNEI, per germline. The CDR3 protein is CASSLDSYGYTF. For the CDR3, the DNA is TGTGCCAGCAGTTTGGACAGCTATGGCTACACCTTC.

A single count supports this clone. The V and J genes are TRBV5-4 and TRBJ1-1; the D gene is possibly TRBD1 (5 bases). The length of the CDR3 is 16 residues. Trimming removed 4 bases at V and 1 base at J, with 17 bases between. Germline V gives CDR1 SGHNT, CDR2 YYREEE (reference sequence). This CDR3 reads CASSPRTPLGNTEAFF. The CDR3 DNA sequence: TGTGCCAGCAGCCCCCGGACACCCCTTGGGAACACTGAAGCTTTCTTT. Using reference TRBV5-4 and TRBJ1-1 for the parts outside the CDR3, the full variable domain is ETGVTQSPTHLIKTRGQQVTLRCSSQSGHNTVSWYQQALGQGPQFIFQYYREEENGRGNFPPRFSGLQFPNYSSELNVNALELDDSALYLCASSPRTPLGNTEAFFGQGTRLTVV.

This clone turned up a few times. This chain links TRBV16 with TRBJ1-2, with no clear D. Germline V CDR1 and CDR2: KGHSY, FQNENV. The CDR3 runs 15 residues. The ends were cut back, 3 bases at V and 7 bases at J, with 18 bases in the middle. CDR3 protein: CASSHTVAAEGGYTF. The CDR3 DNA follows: TGTGCCAGCAGCCACACAGTAGCGGCCGAGGGTGGCTACACCTTC. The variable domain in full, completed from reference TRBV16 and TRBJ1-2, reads GEEVAQTPKHLVRGEGQKAKLYCAPIKGHSYVFWYQQVLKNEFKFLISFQNENVFDETGMPKERFSAKCLPNSPCSLEIQATKLEDSAVYFCASSHTVAAEGGYTFGSGTRLTVV.